This T cell receptor beta chain was profiled in a study of sequential checkpoint blockade in melanoma. The sample's treatment: randomized to nivolumab then ipilimumab (arm A) or the reverse (arm B). The method was immunoSEQ multiplex PCR; TCRdb's version includes in-frame clones alone and lacks a portion of them. The table lists 9,500 to 13,000 clones, 73% of them singletons. Germline CDR1 is MNHNS and CDR2 is SASEGT. V was pared by 3 bases and J by 3 bases, with 9 bases of the junction left unmatched. This CDR3 spans 17 amino acids. This specimen was CD8+ T cells sorted from blood (inferred from file names), taken from a patient given nivolumab and ipilimumab in sequence. This clonotype was obtained from a human donor with melanoma. The V gene is TRBV6-1, the J gene TRBJ1-5; 9 bases are shared with TRBD1. The CDR3 nucleotides read TGTGCCAGCAGTGATACATACAGGGGGCGGTACAATCAGCCCCAGCATTTT. As protein: CASSDTYRGRYNQPQHF.